The clone carrying this T cell receptor beta chain was picked up many times. A single record per CDR3 protein comes from TCRdb applying MiXCR to the RT-PCR reads. The top ten hold about a tenth of the sample, which has about 310,000 distinct CDR3 sequences, 22% seen once. The length of the CDR3 is 13 residues. Deletions cut 3 bases from V and 3 bases from J, with 7 bases between. The germline gives CDR1 SGHTA, CDR2 FQGNSA. These data originate in a study of response to subunit inactivated influenza vaccine. The rearrangement uses TRBV7-2 and TRBJ2-3; no reliable D call. The receptor was derived from a man between 50 and 69 years old who received an inactivated influenza vaccine. The sample in question was PBMCs from blood, obtained 21 months after vaccination. Written as DNA, the CDR3 is TGTGCCAGCAGCTTGGCGAATACAGATACGCAGTATTTT. Its protein is CASSLANTDTQYF. The entire variable domain, with the rest obtained from reference TRBV7-2 and TRBJ2-3, is as follows: GAGVSQSPSNKVTEKGKDVELRCDPISGHTALYWYRQSLGQGLEFLIYFQGNSAPDKSGLPSDRFSAERTGGSVSTLTIQRTQQEDSAVYLCASSLANTDTQYFGPGTRLTVL.